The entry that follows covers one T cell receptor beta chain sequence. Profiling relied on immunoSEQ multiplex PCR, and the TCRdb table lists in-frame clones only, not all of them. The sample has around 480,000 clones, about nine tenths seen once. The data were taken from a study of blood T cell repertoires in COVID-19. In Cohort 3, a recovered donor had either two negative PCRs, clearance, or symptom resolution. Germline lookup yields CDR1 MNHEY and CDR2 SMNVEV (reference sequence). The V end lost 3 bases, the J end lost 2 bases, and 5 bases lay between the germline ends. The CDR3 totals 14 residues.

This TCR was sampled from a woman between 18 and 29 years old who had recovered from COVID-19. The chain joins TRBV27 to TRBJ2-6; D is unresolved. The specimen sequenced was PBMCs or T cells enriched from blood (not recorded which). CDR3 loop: CASSFLPGANVLTF. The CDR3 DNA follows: TGTGCCAGCAGTTTCCTCCCTGGGGCCAACGTCCTGACTTTC.